The 9 T cell receptor beta chains below all came from one sample that was sequenced in a study of immune evolution from preneoplasia to lung adenocarcinoma. This table comes from immunoSEQ multiplex PCR, and its TCRdb copy is limited to in-frame clones, with some not included. The data contain about 40,000 clones, under 85% of them singletons. The specimen sequenced was FFPE invasive lung adenocarcinoma tissue. The receptors derive from a person between 55 and 69 years old with lung adenocarcinoma.

The V and J genes are TRBV9 and TRBJ2-7; the D gene is possibly TRBD1 (5 bases). There are 13 residues in the CDR3. Germline CDR1 reads SGDLS; CDR2 reads YYNGEE. The V and J ends lost 4 bases and 2 bases respectively, with 10 bases between them. CDR3 residues: CASSPKQAYEQYF. The CDR3 DNA reads as TGTGCCAGCAGCCCCAAACAGGCCTACGAGCAGTACTTC.

This clone was detected ten times or more. This sequence joins TRBV10-1 and TRBJ2-4, with D possibly being TRBD1 or TRBD2 (6 bases each). The CDR3 has 16 residues. Germline assignment: CDR1 WNHNN and CDR2 SYGVQD (reference sequence). V was cut by 6 bases and J by 2 bases, with 17 bases left in between. Here the CDR3 reads CASSGQFAGSKNIQYF. DNA of the CDR3: TGCGCCAGCAGCGGACAGTTCGCGGGATCCAAAAACATTCAGTACTTC.

The rearrangement joins TRBV7-2 to TRBJ1-3; D is unresolved. Germline V gene lookup returns CDR1 SGHTA and CDR2 FQGNSA. This CDR3 is built from 14 residues. V was trimmed by 0 bases and J by 4 bases, leaving 7 bases between them. CDR3 amino acids: CASSLAGIGNTIYF. CDR3 in DNA: TGTGCCAGCAGCTTAGCCGGGATCGGAAACACCATATATTTT.

The chain recombines TRBV27 with TRBJ2-6; 9 nucleotides line up with TRBD1. The length of the CDR3 is 16 residues. V lost 4 bases, J lost 4 bases, and 5 bases stayed unmatched. Germline V CDR1 and CDR2: MNHEY, SMNVEV (reference sequence). The CDR3 here is CASSSQGAVGANVLTF. The CDR3 DNA reads as TGTGCCAGCAGTTCACAGGGGGCGGTAGGGGCCAACGTCCTGACTTTC.

The rearrangement joins TRBV18 to TRBJ1-4; no definite D call. Trimming shortened V by 4 bases and J by 4 bases, and 13 bases separated the two germline ends. Germline V gene sequence: CDR1 KGHSH, CDR2 LQKENI. The CDR3 length is 15 residues. The CDR3: CASSLWNTGNEKLFF. The CDR3 DNA is TGTGCCAGCTCACTATGGAACACGGGTAATGAAAAACTGTTTTTT.

J is TRBJ2-7 and V is TRBV7-2; 9 nucleotides match TRBD1. The junction had 9 bases not matched to a gene; V was cut back by 6 bases and J by 3 bases. This CDR3 region has 15 residues. In germline, CDR1 is SGHTA, CDR2 FQGNSA. The CDR3 DNA sequence: TGTGCCAGCAGGTCAACAGGGGGCATGGGCTACGAGCAGTACTTC. It is translated as CASRSTGGMGYEQYF.

The rearrangement joins TRBV15 to TRBJ1-1, with a weak D call TRBD1 (6 bases). CDR1 LNHNV and CDR2 YYDKDF come from the germline V gene (reference sequence). The V end lost 3 bases, the J end lost 3 bases, and 8 bases lay between the germline ends. The CDR3 length is 13 residues. This CDR3 is CATSSQGYTEAFF. CDR3 DNA: TGTGCCACCAGCAGCCAGGGGTACACTGAAGCTTTCTTT.

The rearrangement links TRBV30 to TRBJ2-2; 9 bases fit TRBD1. V gave up 4 bases and J gave up 5 bases; unmatched junction bases: 5. Germline V CDR1 and CDR2: GTSNPN, SVGIG (reference sequence). The CDR3 covers 14 residues. CDR3 amino acids: CAWKGQGVTGELFF. DNA of the CDR3: TGTGCCTGGAAGGGACAGGGTGTTACCGGGGAGCTGTTTTTT. The whole variable domain, remainder taken from reference TRBV30 and TRBJ2-2, is SQTIHQWPATLVQPVGSPLSLECTVEGTSNPNLYWYRQAAGRGLQLLFYSVGIGQISSEVPQNLSASRPQDRQFILSSKKLLLSDSGFYLCAWKGQGVTGELFFGEGSRLTVL.

The chain employs TRBV19 and TRBJ2-3; 8 positions agree with TRBD2. V gave up 0 bases and J gave up 0 bases; unmatched junction bases: 5. CDR1 and CDR2 (germline): LNHDA, SQIVND (reference sequence). The CDR3 extends over 17 amino acids. The CDR3 DNA follows: TGTGCCAGTAGTATAGAGACAGGCGGGAGGAGCACAGATACGCAGTATTTT. Protein product: CASSIETGGRSTDTQYF. The full variable domain, in which reference TRBV19 and TRBJ2-3 provide the parts outside the CDR3, is DGGITQSPKYLFRKEGQNVTLSCEQNLNHDAMYWYRQDPGQGLRLIYYSQIVNDFQKGDIAEGYSVSREKKESFPLTVTSAQKNPTAFYLCASSIETGGRSTDTQYFGPGTRLTVL.